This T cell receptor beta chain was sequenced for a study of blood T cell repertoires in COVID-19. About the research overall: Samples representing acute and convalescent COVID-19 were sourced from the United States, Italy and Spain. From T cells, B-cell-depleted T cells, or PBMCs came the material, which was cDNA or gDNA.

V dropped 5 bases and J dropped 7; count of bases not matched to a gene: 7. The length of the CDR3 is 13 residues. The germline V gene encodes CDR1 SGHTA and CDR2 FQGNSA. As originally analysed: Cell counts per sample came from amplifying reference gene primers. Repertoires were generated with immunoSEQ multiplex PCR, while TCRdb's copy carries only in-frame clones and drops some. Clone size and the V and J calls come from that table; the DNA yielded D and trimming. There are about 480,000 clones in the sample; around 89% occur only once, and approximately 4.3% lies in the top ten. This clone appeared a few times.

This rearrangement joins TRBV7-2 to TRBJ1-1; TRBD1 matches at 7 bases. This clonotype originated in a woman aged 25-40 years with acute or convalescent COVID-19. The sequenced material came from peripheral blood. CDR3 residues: CASSRRQGGEAFF. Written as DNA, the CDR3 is TGTGCCAGCAGCAGACGACAGGGTGGTGAAGCTTTCTTT.